A single sample is the source of the 7 T cell receptor beta chains below, sequenced in a study of PD-1 blockade in mismatch repair-deficient tumors. Profiling relied on immunoSEQ multiplex PCR, and the TCRdb table lists in-frame clones only, not all of them. The data hold 56,000 or so clones, with more than 75% observed a single time. This material consisted of peripheral blood, taken 4 weeks after starting pembrolizumab. Receptors were obtained from an adult with mismatch repair-deficient cancer.

The chain couples TRBV18 to TRBJ2-1; the D gene is possibly TRBD1 (5 bases). V was pared by 1 base and J by 2 bases, with 12 bases between. CDR3 size: 16 residues. Germline loops: CDR1 KGHSH, CDR2 LQKENI. The DNA for the CDR3 is TGTGCCAGCTCACCACTATCCCAGGGTACCTACAATGAGCAGTTCTTC. The encoded protein is CASSPLSQGTYNEQFF.

The chain recombines TRBV14 with TRBJ1-4; no firm D call. Trimming cost V 2 bases and J 0 bases, with 7 bases left between them. Germline values: CDR1 SGHDN, CDR2 FVKESK. The CDR3 has 15 amino acids. As DNA, the CDR3 is TGTGCCAGCAGCCAACAATATGCAACTAATGAAAAACTGTTTTTT. It yields the protein CASSQQYATNEKLFF.

The chain joins TRBV9 to TRBJ2-2, with 9 bases identical to TRBD2. Germline V gene sequence: CDR1 SGDLS, CDR2 YYNGEE. This CDR3 comprises 14 residues. V was clipped by 3 bases and J by 4 bases; unmatched bases: 1. DNA for the CDR3: TGTGCCAGCAGCGCGCGGGAGGGCACCGGGGAGCTGTTTTTT. This encodes CASSAREGTGELFF. Full variable domain (remainder filled in from reference TRBV9 and TRBJ2-2): DSGVTQTPKHLITATGQRVTLRCSPRSGDLSVYWYQQSLDQGLQFLIQYYNGEERAKGNILERFSAQQFPDLHSELNLSSLELGDSALYFCASSAREGTGELFFGEGSRLTVL.

V and J are TRBV13 and TRBJ2-1; 10 bases align to TRBD1. Germline values: CDR1 PRHDT, CDR2 FYEKMQ (reference sequence). The V and J ends lost 5 bases and 12 bases, in that order; junction bases with no gene match: 16. This CDR3 comprises 16 residues. CDR3 region: CASSLFSGTGDTMQFF. As DNA, the CDR3 is TGTGCCAGCAGCCTCTTCTCCGGGACAGGGGACACTATGCAGTTCTTC.

Note on this clone: Mismatch with germline at one junction end may stem from a read error. The chain combines TRBV5-3 with TRBJ2-7; TRBD1 matches at 7 bases. TRBV5-3 is treated as an ORF (open reading frame) with a function not yet certain. The CDR3 is 14 residues long. The chain's CDR3 is CASSWGTVSYEQYF. The CDR3 bases are TGTGCCAGCAGCTGGGGGACAGTCTCCTACGAGCAGTACTTC.

The rearrangement links TRBV5-4 to TRBJ2-7, with no clear D. Trimming shortened V by 3 bases and J by 6 bases, and 10 bases separated the two germline ends. CDR3 length equals 12 residues. CDR1 and CDR2 (germline): SGHNT, YYREEE (reference sequence). CDR3 nucleotides: TGTGCCAGCAGCTCGAGACTCGGCGAGCAGTACTTC. Protein: CASSSRLGEQYF.

The V call is TRBV7-2, the J call TRBJ2-1, with a tentative D call TRBD2 (6 bases). The CDR3 is 13 residues long. V was trimmed by 5 bases and J by 10 bases, leaving 15 bases between them. Germline V gene lookup returns CDR1 SGHTA and CDR2 FQGNSA. CDR3 nucleotides: TGTGCCAGCAGCCCACCGTCGACTAGAGAGCAGTTCTTC. This translates into CASSPPSTREQFF.